The rows below give T cell receptor beta chains drawn from one sample of a study of blood T cell repertoires in COVID-19. TCRdb keeps only in-frame clones here, not all; method: immunoSEQ multiplex PCR. The table has 270,000 or so clones, 88% seen once. Material: PBMCs or T cells enriched from blood (not recorded which). These receptor sequences come from a woman between 40 and 55 years old with acute COVID-19. Both conserved end residues are part of each CDR3. D genes are given only for firm matches. The listing skips clone size in some rows; elsewhere it reads once, few, many or a size class.

d_gene	v_gene	abundance	j_gene	CDR3nt	CDR3aa
.	TRBV30	few	TRBJ1-2	TGTGCCTGCTACCGGGACTCGGGCGGCTACACCTTC	CACYRDSGGYTF
TRBD2	TRBV28	.	TRBJ2-1	TGTGCCAGCAGTTCTCAGCGGGAGGCCTGGGATGAGCAGTTCTTC	CASSSQREAWDEQFF
.	TRBV10-3	few	TRBJ2-3	TGTGCCATTCTTAGCTCTGGCACAGATACGCAGTATTTT	CAILSSGTDTQYF
.	TRBV28	.	TRBJ1-1	TGTGCCAGCAGTTTATGGGCAAACACTGAAGCTTTCTTT	CASSLWANTEAFF
TRBD2	TRBV4-3	once	TRBJ2-2	TGCGCCAGCAGCCAAGAGGGTAGCGGGAGGGCCACCGGGGAGCTGTTTTTT	CASSQEGSGRATGELFF
TRBD1	TRBV23-1	.	TRBJ1-2	TGCGCCAGCAGTCCCGGGCAGGGGGCGAACTATGGCTACACCTTC	CASSPGQGANYGYTF
TRBD1	TRBV27	.	TRBJ1-5	TGTGCCAGCAGTCCGCAAACAGGGGTCCTTCATAGCAATCAGCCCCAGCATTTT	CASSPQTGVLHSNQPQHF
TRBD1	TRBV28	.	TRBJ1-5	TGTGCCAGCAGACCGCCTACAGGGGGCGATCAGCCCCAGCATTTT	CASRPPTGGDQPQHF
TRBD1	TRBV29-1	.	TRBJ1-2	TGCAGCGTTGAAGCGAGGGGGCGCGACTATGGCTACACCTTC	CSVEARGRDYGYTF
.	TRBV7-2	.	TRBJ2-1	TGTGCCAGCAGCTCGAGGGGATTAGGACAGCACCGCTACAATGAGCAGTTCTTC	CASSSRGLGQHRYNEQFF
.	TRBV5-1	few	TRBJ1-4	TGCGCCAGCAGCTTGCTGGGGGCCCCTAATGAAAAACTGTTTTTT	CASSLLGAPNEKLFF
.	TRBV7-2	.	TRBJ1-1	TGTGCCAGCAGCCCCCAGGGGTGGAACACTGAAGCTTTCTTT	CASSPQGWNTEAFF
TRBD1	TRBV19	.	TRBJ1-2	TGTGCCAGTAGTGTGGACAGGCGTTATGGCTACACCTTC	CASSVDRRYGYTF
.	TRBV7-8	.	TRBJ2-1	TGTGCCAGCAGCCCTACGAGACTAGTGGGGAATGAGCAGTTCTTC	CASSPTRLVGNEQFF
.	TRBV10-3	.	TRBJ2-7	TGTGCCATCAGTGAAAAAAACGGCTACGAGCAGTACTTC	CAISEKNGYEQYF
.	TRBV27	.	TRBJ1-5	TGTGCCAGCAGTTTATCGGCAGGTGGACTTAATCAGCCCCAGCATTTT	CASSLSAGGLNQPQHF
.	TRBV18	.	TRBJ1-1	TGTGCCAGCTCACCACCGAACAGGATGAGTCGGAACACTGAAGCTTTCTTT	CASSPPNRMSRNTEAFF
TRBD1	TRBV5-1	.	TRBJ1-1	TGCGCCAGCAGCTCCAAGACAGGGACGAACACTGAAGCTTTCTTT	CASSSKTGTNTEAFF
TRBD2	TRBV6-4	.	TRBJ2-1	TGTGCCAGCAGTGAGTTAGCGGGAACAAACAATGAGCAGTTCTTC	CASSELAGTNNEQFF
.	TRBV19	.	TRBJ1-2	TGTGCCAGTAGTATAGATCTGCTACAGCGGGGCTACACCTTC	CASSIDLLQRGYTF
.	TRBV5-6	.	TRBJ2-1	TGTGCCAGCAGTCGTCTGACAGGCTACAATGAGCAGTTCTTC	CASSRLTGYNEQFF
.	TRBV24-1	.	TRBJ2-2	TGTGCCACCAGTGATCCGCACAGGGACACCGGGGAGCTGTTTTTT	CATSDPHRDTGELFF
.	TRBV18	.	TRBJ2-2	TGTGCCAGCTCACCACTACTAATCGGCCAGGGTGGGACCGGGGAGCTGTTTTTT	CASSPLLIGQGGTGELFF
.	TRBV7-9	.	TRBJ1-1	TGTGCCAGCAGCCCGGTGCAGGGAGGGAATGAAGCTTTCTTT	CASSPVQGGNEAFF
TRBD2	TRBV10-2	.	TRBJ2-2	TGCGCCAGCAGAGGGGACGGGACTAGCGGGAGTGGAACCGGGGAGCTGTTTTTT	CASRGDGTSGSGTGELFF
TRBD1	TRBV6-1	once	TRBJ1-5	TGTGCCAGCAGGGAAGGGACAGGGGCTCAGCCCCAGCATTTT	CASREGTGAQPQHF
.	TRBV3-1/TRBV3-2	.	TRBJ2-1	TGTGCCAGCAGCCAAGATGTATATTACAATGAGCAGTTCTTC	CASSQDVYYNEQFF
TRBD1	TRBV6-5	.	TRBJ1-2	TGTGCCAGCAGACGGGGACAGGGGAACTATGGCTACACCTTC	CASRRGQGNYGYTF
.	TRBV24-1	.	TRBJ1-1	TGTGCCACCAGTCTAGGTCCATACACTGAAGCTTTCTTT	CATSLGPYTEAFF
.	TRBV9	.	TRBJ2-3	TGTGCCAGCAGCCCAGGAGGGGAAGATACGCAGTATTTT	CASSPGGEDTQYF
TRBD2	TRBV19	.	TRBJ2-3	TGTGCCAGTAGTAGCCAGCCCGGGACTAGCGGTAGCACAGATACGCAGTATTTT	CASSSQPGTSGSTDTQYF
.	TRBV24-1	.	TRBJ2-1	TGTGCCACCACTGGACTCTCATACAATGAGCAGTTCTTC	CATTGLSYNEQFF
TRBD2	TRBV10-2	.	TRBJ2-1	TGCGCCAGCACCCCGAGACTAGCGGGAGCGCATGAGCAGTTCTTC	CASTPRLAGAHEQFF
.	TRBV21-1	.	TRBJ1-5	TGTGCCAGCAGCAAAGATGGAGGGGGCTTCGTTTGGGAGCCCCAGCATTTT	CASSKDGGGFVWEPQHF
TRBD1	TRBV6-5	.	TRBJ1-1	TGTGCCAGCATACAGGGGGTTGGCACTGAAGCTTTCTTT	CASIQGVGTEAFF
.	TRBV6-5	.	TRBJ1-1	TGTGCCAGCAGTTACTCGATTAGGAACACTGAAGCTTTCTTT	CASSYSIRNTEAFF
TRBD2	TRBV12-3/TRBV12-4	.	TRBJ2-1	TGTGCCAGCAGTGGGGGAGGGGATGAGCAGTTCTTC	CASSGGGDEQFF
TRBD1	TRBV5-6	.	TRBJ1-5	TGTGCCAGCAGCTCCGGGACAGGGGGCATCGGCGGCAATCAGCCCCAGCATTTT	CASSSGTGGIGGNQPQHF
.	TRBV5-4	once	TRBJ1-1	TGTGCCAGCAGCTTGGCCGGGAACACTGAAGCTTTCTTT	CASSLAGNTEAFF
TRBD2	TRBV28	once	TRBJ2-1	TGTGCCAGCAGTTCCTCAGCGGGAGGGCCCTCCTACAATGAGCAGTTCTTC	CASSSSAGGPSYNEQFF
TRBD2	TRBV30	.	TRBJ2-3	TGTGCCTGCCAAACCCTAGCGGGATTCACAGATACGCAGTATTTT	CACQTLAGFTDTQYF
.	TRBV19	few	TRBJ1-6	TGTGCCAGTAGTCGGACAGATACCTCACCCCTCCACTTT	CASSRTDTSPLHF
TRBD2	TRBV28	.	TRBJ2-3	TGTGCCAGCAGTCCCGGGACTAGCGGCCCTCCGTTGCATACGCAGTATTTT	CASSPGTSGPPLHTQYF
TRBD1	TRBV30	.	TRBJ1-1	TGTGCCTGGAGTGGAAACAGGGGGATGGCTGAAGCTTTCTTT	CAWSGNRGMAEAFF
TRBD2	TRBV5-6	.	TRBJ2-3	TGTGCCAGCAGCTTGGAGGGACTAGCGGGAGTGTTGAGAACAGATACGCAGTATTTT	CASSLEGLAGVLRTDTQYF
TRBD1	TRBV15	once	TRBJ1-2	TGTGCCACCAGCAGCAGGACAGGGGTGAGCTATGGCTACACCTTC	CATSSRTGVSYGYTF
TRBD2	TRBV9	.	TRBJ2-1	TGTGCCAGCAGCGCGGGGGGACTACCGGAATACAATGAGCAGTTCTTC	CASSAGGLPEYNEQFF
.	TRBV28	.	TRBJ1-5	TGTGCCAGCAGTTTAGATTTGGGAGGAGGTCAGCCCCAGCATTTT	CASSLDLGGGQPQHF
TRBD1	TRBV9	once	TRBJ2-7	TGTGCCAGCAGCATCGGGACAGGGGACTACGAGCAGTACTTC	CASSIGTGDYEQYF
TRBD1	TRBV7-9	.	TRBJ1-5	TGTGCCAGCAGCCAGACAGGGGGCAGAGGCCAGCCCCAGCATTTT	CASSQTGGRGQPQHF
TRBD2	TRBV19	.	TRBJ2-1	TGTGCCAGTAGTAATCGGGAGGGCTGGAATGAGCAGTTCTTC	CASSNREGWNEQFF
TRBD1	TRBV5-1	.	TRBJ1-1	TGCGCCAGCAGCTTGGAACCGGGACAGTTGAACACTGAAGCTTTCTTT	CASSLEPGQLNTEAFF
TRBD1	TRBV7-9	.	TRBJ1-6	TGTGCCGCGAGCAGACAGGGTTCAGGGCTCCTCCACTTT	CAASRQGSGLLHF
.	TRBV6-4	.	TRBJ1-6	TGTGCCAGCAGTGCAGGCTATAATTCACCCCTCCACTTT	CASSAGYNSPLHF
.	TRBV19	.	TRBJ1-4	TGTGCCAGTAGTATCTCAGGGGAAAAACTGTTTTTT	CASSISGEKLFF
.	TRBV6-1	.	TRBJ2-7	TGTGCCAGCAGTGAAATCGGCGGCGAGCAGTACTTC	CASSEIGGEQYF
.	TRBV5-1	.	TRBJ1-5	TGCGCCAGCAGCTTGGAGGTCGGCGGGGGTCAGCCCCAGCATTTT	CASSLEVGGGQPQHF
TRBD2	TRBV2	.	TRBJ2-2	TGTGCCAGCAGCCAACTAGCGGGAGGTTACACCGGGGAGCTGTTTTTT	CASSQLAGGYTGELFF
TRBD2	TRBV7-9	once	TRBJ2-1	TGTGCCAGCAGCTTGCAAGCGGGAAGGCAAGCTAGTGAGCAGTTCTTC	CASSLQAGRQASEQFF